These 10 T cell receptor beta chains originate from one sample sequenced in a study of T cells in Graves' hyperthyroidism and ophthalmopathy. There were TCR beta CDR3 regions amplified from RNA transcripts. TCR CDR3 regions were first amplified by RT-PCR with HTBI primers. Via MiXCR, TCRdb re-called the multiplex PCR reads, giving one row per CDR3 protein. The sample lists a few hundred thousand distinct CDR3 sequences, approximately 15% seen once, with around a third in the top ten. Sample: blood. These receptors were collected from a woman aged 25 to 39 with Graves' hyperthyroidism.

This clonotype showed up just a few times. The chain uses TRBV28 and TRBJ1-1; D is unresolved. CDR1 and CDR2 (germline): MDHEN, SYDVKM. The CDR3 is 9 residues long. CDR3 protein: CARVTEAFF. The CDR3 nucleotides are TGTGCAAGGGTCACTGAAGCTTTCTTT.

This chain joins TRBV18 and TRBJ1-2; tentative D call: TRBD1 (5 bases). V was trimmed by 2 bases and J by 8 bases, leaving 15 bases between them. Germline V lookup: CDR1 KGHSH, CDR2 LQKENI. This CDR3 is 14 amino acids long. The CDR3 spells CASSPVPGTEGYTF. The CDR3 coding sequence is TGTGCCAGCTCACCAGTCCCGGGGACGGAAGGCTACACCTTC.

This clonotype was observed a handful of times. V gene TRBV7-3 combines with J gene TRBJ2-4; no clear D. This CDR3 is 18 amino acids long. Per the germline V gene, CDR1 is SGHTA and CDR2 is FQGTGA. V was shortened by 0 bases and J by 1 base, with 16 bases between the two germline ends. The CDR3 sequence: CASSLTAGEPGAKNIQYF. CDR3 DNA sequence: TGTGCCAGCAGCTTAACCGCTGGAGAACCCGGGGCCAAAAACATTCAGTACTTC. The complete variable domain, with remaining parts taken from reference TRBV7-3 and TRBJ2-4, reads GAGVSQTPSNKVTEKGKYVELRCDPISGHTALYWYRQSLGQGPEFLIYFQGTGAADDSGLPNDRFFAVRPEGSVSTLKIQRTERGDSAVYLCASSLTAGEPGAKNIQYFGAGTRLSVL.

This clonotype was detected only a few times. The CDR3 sequence: CASSLRGNKEKLFF. The CDR3 region has the DNA TGCGCCAGCAGCTTGCGGGGGAACAAGGAAAAACTGTTTTTT. V gene TRBV5-1 combines with J gene TRBJ1-4; D perhaps matches TRBD1 (5 bases). V shed 1 base and J shed 8 bases, with 12 bases lying between them. CDR1 is SGHRS, CDR2 YFSETQ, per germline. CDR3 length: 14 amino acids.

This clonotype has a count of ten or more. The chain links TRBV18 to TRBJ2-7; D gene uncertain. The CDR3 spans 13 residues. In germline, CDR1 is KGHSH, CDR2 LQKENI. Trimming took 4 bases from V and 6 from J, leaving 13 bases between them. The CDR3 spells CASSLPAPSEQYF. The CDR3, as DNA: TGTGCCAGCTCACTACCGGCCCCCAGCGAGCAGTACTTC.

This clonotype was counted at least ten times. The chain combines TRBV4-1 with TRBJ2-7, with 9 bases fitting TRBD1. The length of the CDR3 is 16 residues. J was trimmed by 1 base and V by 4 bases; bases with no gene match: 8. Germline V gene data show CDR1 as MGHRA and CDR2 as YSYEKL. For the CDR3, the DNA is TGCGCCAGCAGCCGAATGCCGGGACAGGGATCCTACGAGCAGTACTTC. Residues: CASSRMPGQGSYEQYF.

This clonotype was recorded a few times. The V call is TRBV7-9, the J call TRBJ1-6; 10 bases align to TRBD1. This CDR3 contains 15 residues. CDR1 is SEHNR and CDR2 is FQNEAQ in the germline V gene (reference sequence). The trim removed 4 bases at V and 7 bases at J, leaving 4 bases unmatched. CDR3: CASSYPDRGNSPLHF. The CDR3 DNA reads TGTGCCAGCAGCTACCCGGACAGGGGGAATTCACCCCTCCACTTT.

The V call is TRBV29-1, the J call TRBJ2-5, with 9 bases identical to TRBD1. Looked up from germline, CDR1 is SQVTM and CDR2 is ANQGSEA. The CDR3 is made up of 14 amino acids. The V and J ends lost 4 bases and 7 bases, in that order; junction bases with no gene match: 10. CDR3 sequence (DNA): TGCAGCGTTGCTTTGACAGGGGGTAAGGGGACCCAGTACTTC. Translating gives CSVALTGGKGTQYF. The entire variable domain, with the rest obtained from reference TRBV29-1 and TRBJ2-5, is as follows: SAVISQKPSRDICQRGTSLTIQCQVDSQVTMMFWYRQQPGQSLTLIATANQGSEATYESGFVIDKFPISRPNLTFSTLTVSNMSPEDSSIYLCSVALTGGKGTQYFGPGTRLLVL.

This clonotype was seen at least ten times. The chain uses TRBV7-9 and TRBJ2-1, with 15 bases aligning to TRBD2. Germline V gives CDR1 SEHNR, CDR2 FQNEAQ (reference sequence). The length of the CDR3 is 18 residues. The V and J ends lost 5 bases and 7 bases, in that order; junction bases with no gene match: 12. The CDR3 here is CASSPRGLAGGLGNEQFF. The CDR3 nucleotides read TGTGCCAGCAGCCCACGAGGACTAGCGGGAGGGCTGGGGAATGAGCAGTTCTTC.

This clonotype was observed at least ten times. The chain recombines TRBV28 with TRBJ2-1, with 7 bases matching TRBD2. The V gene's germline CDR1 is MDHEN and CDR2 SYDVKM. V lost 6 bases to trimming and J lost 0 bases; unmatched junction nucleotides: 11. This CDR3 is 17 amino acids long. The CDR3 sequence is CASSSPGLVSSYNEQFF. CDR3 sequence (DNA): TGTGCCAGCAGCTCCCCCGGACTAGTCTCCTCCTACAATGAGCAGTTCTTC.